This T cell receptor (beta chain) was found in a study of T cells after yellow fever vaccination. This clonotype occurred many times. Its specificity is unknown. Template-switching 5'RACE yielded the TCR cDNA; a universal primer site and UMIs were added in the process. TCRdb re-derived calls from the 5' RACE reads in MiXCR, one entry per CDR3 protein. The top ten clones hold more than 0.6% of a sample with about 140,000 distinct CDR3 sequences, roughly 6.7% of them seen once. This CDR3 has 14 amino acids. The V gene's germline CDR1 is SGHRS and CDR2 YFSETQ. With 4 bases clipped from V and 3 bases from J, the junction kept 5 bases outside the gene matches. Study findings and constraints: Booster samples showed a return of most primary-vaccination clones (almost 97% CD4, around 85% CD8). Within FACS-sorted repertoires, abundant clonotypes contaminating from the bulk population could be present.

The receptor was isolated from a man between 25 and 39 years old who received the YFV17D yellow fever vaccine. Sequencing was performed on CD4+ T cells sorted from PBMCs, taken 10 days after the yellow fever booster vaccination. The chain employs TRBV5-1 and TRBJ2-5; TRBD1 aligns across 8 bases. The CDR3 protein is CASSAGQVEETQYF. The CDR3, as DNA: TGCGCCAGCAGCGCGGGACAGGTCGAAGAGACCCAGTACTTC.